Each of the 14 T cell receptor beta chains below was sequenced from the same sample in a study of a mutant IDH1 vaccine in newly diagnosed glioma. Time point indicated: week 11, during vaccination. One vaccine dose held 300 ug of mutant IDH1 20-mer peptide and came with topical imiquimod. These receptors have no identified antigens. Sequenced by immunoSEQ multiplex PCR; TCRdb stores in-frame clones only, minus some. The table shows tens of thousands of clones, with about 70% occurring only once. The source was peripheral blood mononuclear cells (PBMCs), collected from a glioma patient whose treatment included an IDH1 peptide vaccine. All receptors come from a man younger than 35 with glioma. Some clones in this sample may be carry-over from other donors' samples.

This clone has a handful of counts. The J gene is TRBJ2-1, the V gene TRBV9; D possibly corresponds to TRBD2 (6 bases). CDR3 length: 13 residues. The germline CDR1 and CDR2 sequences are SGDLS and YYNGEE. Trimming shortened V by 3 bases and J by 9 bases, and 13 bases separated the two germline ends. CDR3 DNA sequence: TGTGCCAGCAGCGGGGGAGGCCGGGGTGAGCAGTTCTTC. This gives the protein CASSGGGRGEQFF.

The chain recombines TRBV5-1 with TRBJ2-7; a weak D match, TRBD2 (6 bases). Looked up from germline, CDR1 is SGHRS and CDR2 is YFSETQ. V was cut by 0 bases and J by 0 bases, with 16 bases left in between. This CDR3 contains 17 residues. The DNA of the CDR3 is TGCGCCAGCAGCTTGGGGGGAGGCACGTATTCCTCCTACGAGCAGTACTTC. Translating gives CASSLGGGTYSSYEQYF.

The chain combines TRBV7-9 with TRBJ2-5; 7 bases align to TRBD1. J was trimmed by 1 base and V by 5 bases; bases with no gene match: 7. CDR3 length equals 15 residues. CDR1 is SEHNR and CDR2 is FQNEAQ in the germline V gene (reference sequence). The CDR3 region is CASSGTDRAQETQYF. The CDR3 DNA reads TGTGCCAGCAGCGGGACCGACAGGGCCCAAGAGACCCAGTACTTC.

This chain links TRBV5-4 with TRBJ2-1; TRBD1 matches 8 bases. Germline V gene sequence: CDR1 SGHNT, CDR2 YYREEE (reference sequence). V shed 4 bases and J 4 bases; nucleotides not matched to a gene: 10. The CDR3 is 16 amino acids. DNA of the CDR3: TGTGCCAGCAGCACAAGGACAGGGATTAATTACAATGAGCAGTTCTTC. Residues: CASSTRTGINYNEQFF.

The V call is TRBV10-3, the J call TRBJ2-4; D may be TRBD1 (6 bases). Looked up from germline, CDR1 is ENHRY and CDR2 is SYGVKD. Trimming removed 3 bases at V and 8 bases at J, with 17 bases between. The CDR3 consists of 15 residues. CDR3 DNA: TGTGCCATCAGTGAATGGGGGCGCGGTGGGGACATTCAGTACTTC. Protein product: CAISEWGRGGDIQYF.

In this sample, this clone turned up a few times. The rearrangement uses TRBV7-9 and TRBJ1-1, with no clear D. Germline CDR1 SEHNR, CDR2 FQNEAQ (reference sequence). The V and J ends lost 1 base and 0 bases respectively, with 6 bases between them. This CDR3 is 14 amino acids long. The CDR3 bases are TGTGCCAGCAGCTTAGGACTGATGAACACTGAAGCTTTCTTT. Translating gives CASSLGLMNTEAFF.

The J gene is TRBJ1-1, the V gene TRBV6-6; D perhaps matches TRBD1 (6 bases). Deletions cut 2 bases from V and 6 bases from J, with 10 bases between. CDR3 length: 13 amino acids. Germline loops: CDR1 MNHNY, CDR2 SVGAGI (reference sequence). CDR3 sequence (DNA): TGTGCCAGCAGTTACCTTGGACAGTCTGAAGCTTTCTTT. It encodes CASSYLGQSEAFF.

This rearrangement joins TRBV9 to TRBJ1-2; D is perhaps TRBD1 (6 bases). The CDR3 has 13 residues. Looked up from germline, CDR1 is SGDLS and CDR2 is YYNGEE. The V gene lost 3 bases and the J gene lost 6 bases, with 12 bases spanning the gap. The CDR3 loop is CASSALEGDGYTF. The DNA for the CDR3 is TGTGCCAGCAGCGCCCTGGAGGGGGATGGCTACACCTTC.

V and J are TRBV19 and TRBJ2-5; 13 nucleotides line up with TRBD2. V dropped 1 base and J dropped 4; count of bases not matched to a gene: 3. The germline CDR1 and CDR2 sequences are LNHDA and SQIVND (reference sequence). This CDR3 is built from 16 residues. This CDR3 is CASSIGTSGRRETQYF. The CDR3 nucleotides are TGTGCCAGTAGTATAGGGACTAGCGGGAGAAGAGAGACCCAGTACTTC.

This clone was picked up a small number of times. The rearrangement links TRBV28 to TRBJ1-2, with D unclear. The germline CDR1 and CDR2 sequences are MDHEN and SYDVKM. The CDR3 length is 16 residues. The V end lost 3 bases, the J end lost 2 bases, and 16 bases lay between the germline ends. CDR3 sequence reads: CASSFRAREVNYGYTF. The CDR3 DNA follows: TGTGCCAGCAGTTTCCGTGCCCGGGAGGTCAACTATGGCTACACCTTC.

The V call is TRBV5-6, the J call TRBJ1-2; D unresolved. The ends were cut back, 0 bases at V and 13 bases at J, with 10 bases in the middle. Per the germline V gene, CDR1 is SGHDT and CDR2 is YYEEEE. This CDR3 is built from 11 residues. The CDR3 coding sequence is TGTGCCAGCAGCTTGGGAAAGGGTCGCACCTTC. Amino acids: CASSLGKGRTF. The full variable domain, in which reference TRBV5-6 and TRBJ1-2 provide the parts outside the CDR3, is DAGVTQSPTHLIKTRGQQVTLRCSPKSGHDTVSWYQQALGQGPQFIFQYYEEEERQRGNFPDRFSGHQFPNYSSELNVNALLLGDSALYLCASSLGKGRTFGSGTRLTVV.

This chain links TRBV7-9 with TRBJ1-1, with D hard to call. The CDR3 sequence is 12 residues long. CDR1 is SEHNR, CDR2 FQNEAQ, per germline (reference sequence). V was clipped by 6 bases and J by 6 bases, with 11 bases between them. The chain's CDR3 is CASSLLGPEAFF. DNA for the CDR3: TGTGCCAGCAGTTTACTAGGACCTGAAGCTTTCTTT.

The rearrangement uses TRBV14 and TRBJ2-7, with D hard to call. This CDR3 is built from 14 residues. Trimming removed 2 bases at V and 7 bases at J, with 15 bases between. Germline V lookup: CDR1 SGHDN, CDR2 FVKESK. In DNA form, the CDR3 reads TGTGCCAGCAGCCAACTGAGAACCTACGCGGAGCAGTACTTC. Its translation: CASSQLRTYAEQYF.

The chain uses TRBV13 and TRBJ1-1, with TRBD1 as a possible D gene (5 bases). The CDR3 has 14 amino acids. The germline CDR1 and CDR2 sequences are PRHDT and FYEKMQ (reference sequence). V lost 8 bases and J 3 bases, leaving 16 bases between the germline ends. The CDR3 loop reads CASQVEGQDTEAFF. The CDR3 bases are TGTGCCAGCCAGGTGGAGGGGCAGGACACTGAAGCTTTCTTT.